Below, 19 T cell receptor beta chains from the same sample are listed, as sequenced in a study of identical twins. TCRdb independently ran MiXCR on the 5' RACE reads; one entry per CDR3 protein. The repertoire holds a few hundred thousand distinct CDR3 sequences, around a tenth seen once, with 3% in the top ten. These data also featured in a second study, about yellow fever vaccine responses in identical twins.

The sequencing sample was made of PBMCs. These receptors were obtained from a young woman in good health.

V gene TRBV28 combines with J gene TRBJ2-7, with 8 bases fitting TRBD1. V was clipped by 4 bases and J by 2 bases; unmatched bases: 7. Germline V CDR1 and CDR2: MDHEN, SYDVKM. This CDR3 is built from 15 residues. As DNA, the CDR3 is TGTGCCAGCAGTTCCACAGGGGGACTTGCCTACGAGCAGTACTTC. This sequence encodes CASSSTGGLAYEQYF. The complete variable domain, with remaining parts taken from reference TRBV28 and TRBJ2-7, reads DVKVTQSSRYLVKRTGEKVFLECVQDMDHENMFWYRQDPGLGLRLIYFSYDVKMKEKGDIPEGYSVSREKKERFSLILESASTNQTSMYLCASSSTGGLAYEQYFGPGTRLTVT.

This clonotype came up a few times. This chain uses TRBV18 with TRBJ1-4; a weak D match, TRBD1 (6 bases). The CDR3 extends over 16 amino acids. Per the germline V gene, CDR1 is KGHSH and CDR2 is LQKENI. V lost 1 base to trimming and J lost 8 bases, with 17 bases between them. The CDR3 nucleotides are TGTGCCAGCTCACCACAACCGGGACACAGACAGGAAAAACTGTTTTTT. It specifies CASSPQPGHRQEKLFF.

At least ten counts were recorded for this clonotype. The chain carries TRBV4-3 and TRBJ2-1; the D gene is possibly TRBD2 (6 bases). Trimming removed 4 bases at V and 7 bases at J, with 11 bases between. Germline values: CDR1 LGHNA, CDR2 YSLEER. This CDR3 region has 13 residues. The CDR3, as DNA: TGCGCCAGCAGCCCAAATCGGGGGAATGAGCAGTTCTTC. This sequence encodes CASSPNRGNEQFF.

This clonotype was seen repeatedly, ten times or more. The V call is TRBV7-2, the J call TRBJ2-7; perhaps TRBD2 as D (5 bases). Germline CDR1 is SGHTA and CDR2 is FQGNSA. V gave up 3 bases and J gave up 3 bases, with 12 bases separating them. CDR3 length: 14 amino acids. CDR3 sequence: CASSFYLGVYEQYF. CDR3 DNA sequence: TGTGCCAGCAGCTTTTATTTGGGAGTCTACGAGCAGTACTTC.

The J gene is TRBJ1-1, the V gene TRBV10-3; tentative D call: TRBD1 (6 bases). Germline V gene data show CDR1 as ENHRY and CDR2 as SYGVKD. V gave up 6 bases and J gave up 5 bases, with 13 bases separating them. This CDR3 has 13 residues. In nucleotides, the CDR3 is TGTGCCATCAGGAACAGGGAGGAGACTGAAGCTTTCTTT. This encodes CAIRNREETEAFF.

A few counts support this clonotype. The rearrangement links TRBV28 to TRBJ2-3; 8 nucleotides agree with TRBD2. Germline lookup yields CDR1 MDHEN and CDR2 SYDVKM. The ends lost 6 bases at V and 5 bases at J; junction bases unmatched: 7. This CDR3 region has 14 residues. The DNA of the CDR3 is TGTGCCAGCAGCGGACTAGCCGGCGGAGATACGCAGTATTTT. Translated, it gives CASSGLAGGDTQYF.

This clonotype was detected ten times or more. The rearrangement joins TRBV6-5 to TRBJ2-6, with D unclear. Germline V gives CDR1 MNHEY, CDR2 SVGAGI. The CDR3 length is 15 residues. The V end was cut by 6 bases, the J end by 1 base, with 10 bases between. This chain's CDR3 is CASSHRVSGANVLTF. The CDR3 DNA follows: TGTGCCAGCAGCCACCGAGTATCTGGGGCCAACGTCCTGACTTTC.

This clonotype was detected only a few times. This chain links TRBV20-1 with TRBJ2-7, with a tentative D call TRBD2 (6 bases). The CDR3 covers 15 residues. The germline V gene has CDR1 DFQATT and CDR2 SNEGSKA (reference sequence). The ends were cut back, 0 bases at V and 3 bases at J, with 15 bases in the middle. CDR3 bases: TGCAGTGCTAGAGATCAGTCCGGGAGAGGCTACGAGCAGTACTTC. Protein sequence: CSARDQSGRGYEQYF.

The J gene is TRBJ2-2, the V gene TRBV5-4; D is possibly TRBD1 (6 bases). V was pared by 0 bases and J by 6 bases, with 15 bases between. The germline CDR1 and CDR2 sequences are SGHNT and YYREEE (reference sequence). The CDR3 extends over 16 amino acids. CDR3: CASSLGSRQVSGELFF. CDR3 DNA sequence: TGTGCCAGCAGCTTGGGATCTCGACAGGTATCCGGGGAGCTGTTTTTT.

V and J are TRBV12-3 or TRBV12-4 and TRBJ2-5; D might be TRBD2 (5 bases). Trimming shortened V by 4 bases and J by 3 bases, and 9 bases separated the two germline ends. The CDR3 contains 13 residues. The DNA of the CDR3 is TGTGCCAGCAGTTCCGGGAATAAAGAGACCCAGTACTTC. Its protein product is CASSSGNKETQYF.

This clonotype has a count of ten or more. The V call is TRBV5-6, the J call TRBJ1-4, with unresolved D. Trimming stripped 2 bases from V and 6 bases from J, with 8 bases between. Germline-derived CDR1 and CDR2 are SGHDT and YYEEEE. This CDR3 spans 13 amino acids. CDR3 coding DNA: TGTGCCAGCAGCTTCGGGGATGATGAAAAACTGTTTTTT. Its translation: CASSFGDDEKLFF.

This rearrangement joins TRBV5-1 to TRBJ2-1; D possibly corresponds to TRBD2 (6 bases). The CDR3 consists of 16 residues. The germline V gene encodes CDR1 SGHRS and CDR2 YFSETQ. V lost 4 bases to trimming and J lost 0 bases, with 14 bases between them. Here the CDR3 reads CASSLTAGFSYNEQFF. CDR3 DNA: TGCGCCAGCAGCCTGACCGCGGGGTTCTCCTACAATGAGCAGTTCTTC.

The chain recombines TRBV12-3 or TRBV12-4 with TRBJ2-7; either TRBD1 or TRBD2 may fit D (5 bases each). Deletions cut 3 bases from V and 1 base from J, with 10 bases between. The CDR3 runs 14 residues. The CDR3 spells CASSFWDVSYEQYF. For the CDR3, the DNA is TGTGCCAGCAGTTTCTGGGACGTGTCCTACGAGCAGTACTTC.

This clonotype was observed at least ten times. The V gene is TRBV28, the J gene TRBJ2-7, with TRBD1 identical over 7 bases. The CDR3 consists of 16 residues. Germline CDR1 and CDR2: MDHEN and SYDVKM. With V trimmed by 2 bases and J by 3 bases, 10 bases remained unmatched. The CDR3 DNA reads TGTGCCAGCAGTTTAACTTTAATGGGACAGCACTACGAGCAGTACTTC. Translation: CASSLTLMGQHYEQYF. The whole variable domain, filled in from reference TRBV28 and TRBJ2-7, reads DVKVTQSSRYLVKRTGEKVFLECVQDMDHENMFWYRQDPGLGLRLIYFSYDVKMKEKGDIPEGYSVSREKKERFSLILESASTNQTSMYLCASSLTLMGQHYEQYFGPGTRLTVT.

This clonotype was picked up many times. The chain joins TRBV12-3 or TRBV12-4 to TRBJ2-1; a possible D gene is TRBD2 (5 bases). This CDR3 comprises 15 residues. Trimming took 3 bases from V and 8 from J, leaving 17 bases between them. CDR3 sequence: CASSLTSGGLDEQFF. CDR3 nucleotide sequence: TGTGCCAGCAGTTTGACGAGCGGAGGTTTGGATGAGCAGTTCTTC.

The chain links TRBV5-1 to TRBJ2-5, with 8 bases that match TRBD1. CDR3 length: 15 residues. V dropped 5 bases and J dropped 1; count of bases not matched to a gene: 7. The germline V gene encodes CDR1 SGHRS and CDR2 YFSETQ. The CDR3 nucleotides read TGCGCCAGCAGGCAGCTGGGGACAGGCCAAGAGACCCAGTACTTC. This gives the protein CASRQLGTGQETQYF.

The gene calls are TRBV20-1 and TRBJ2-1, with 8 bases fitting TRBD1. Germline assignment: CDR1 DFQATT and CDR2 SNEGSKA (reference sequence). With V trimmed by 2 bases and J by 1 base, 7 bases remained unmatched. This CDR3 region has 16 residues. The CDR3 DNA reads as TGCAGTGCTAGATTATTTAGGGACAGGTCCTACAATGAGCAGTTCTTC. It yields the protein CSARLFRDRSYNEQFF.

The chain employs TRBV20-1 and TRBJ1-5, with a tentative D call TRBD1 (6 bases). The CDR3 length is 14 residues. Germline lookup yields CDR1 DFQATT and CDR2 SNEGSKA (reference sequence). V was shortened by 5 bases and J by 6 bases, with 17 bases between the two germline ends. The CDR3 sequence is CSAGPRGAVQPQHF. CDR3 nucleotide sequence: TGCAGTGCTGGCCCTCGGGGGGCTGTTCAGCCCCAGCATTTT.

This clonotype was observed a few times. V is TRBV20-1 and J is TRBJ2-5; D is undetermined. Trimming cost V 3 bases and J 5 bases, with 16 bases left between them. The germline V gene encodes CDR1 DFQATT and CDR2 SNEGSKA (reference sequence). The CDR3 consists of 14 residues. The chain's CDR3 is CSASRGSNGETQYF. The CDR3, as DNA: TGCAGTGCTAGTCGAGGTAGCAACGGGGAGACCCAGTACTTC.